This T cell receptor beta chain comes out of a study of response to subunit inactivated influenza vaccine. Study observations and caveats: The authors suggested that every seasonal influenza vaccination recruits few new T cells.

TCRdb reanalysed the RT-PCR reads using MiXCR and keeps one entry per CDR3 protein. The sample shows around 710,000 distinct CDR3 sequences, approximately 15% of them seen only once. On this clonotype itself: Its antigen is not known.

This CDR3 region has 16 residues. Germline loops: CDR1 MNHNS, CDR2 SASEGT. Trimming removed 8 bases at V and 6 bases at J, with 26 bases between. The source of this sequence is a man aged 45-65 years who received an inactivated influenza vaccine. This specimen consisted of PBMCs from blood, obtained roughly 2 weeks before vaccination. This chain uses TRBV6-1 with TRBJ2-7; D gene ambiguous. In nucleotides, the CDR3 is TGTGCCAGCGGAAGTTCCGGGTCAACCTTGATCTCCGAGCAGTACTTC. Translation gives CASGSSGSTLISEQYF.